The present TCR beta chain was sequenced within a study of blood T cell repertoires in COVID-19. Data came from immunoSEQ multiplex PCR; TCRdb stores just in-frame clones and leaves some out. This sample has 60,000 to 75,000 clones, with roughly 80% found just once. This clone was observed a handful of times. The sample consisted of peripheral blood. This sequence was found in a woman of 80 years or more with acute or convalescent COVID-19.

The CDR3 DNA reads as TGTGCCACCAGCAGAGATCCGGGACAGGGGTACGAGCAGTACTTC. Residues: CATSRDPGQGYEQYF. This sequence joins TRBV15 and TRBJ2-7, with 10 bases that match TRBD1. The J segment lost 4 bases and the V segment lost 0 bases, leaving 3 bases of the junction unmatched. The CDR3 is made up of 15 amino acids. Germline assignment: CDR1 LNHNV and CDR2 YYDKDF (reference sequence).